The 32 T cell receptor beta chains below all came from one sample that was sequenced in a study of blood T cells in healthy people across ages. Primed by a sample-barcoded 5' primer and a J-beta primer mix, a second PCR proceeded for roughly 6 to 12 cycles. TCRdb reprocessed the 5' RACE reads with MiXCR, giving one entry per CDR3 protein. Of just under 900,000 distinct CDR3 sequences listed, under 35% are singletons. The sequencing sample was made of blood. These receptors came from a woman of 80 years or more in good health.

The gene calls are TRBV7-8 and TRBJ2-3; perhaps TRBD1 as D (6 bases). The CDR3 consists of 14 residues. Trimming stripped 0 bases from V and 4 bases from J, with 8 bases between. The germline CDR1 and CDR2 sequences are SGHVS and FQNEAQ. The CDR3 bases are TGTGCCAGCAGCTTAGCTAGGGGGTCAGATACGCAGTATTTT. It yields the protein CASSLARGSDTQYF.

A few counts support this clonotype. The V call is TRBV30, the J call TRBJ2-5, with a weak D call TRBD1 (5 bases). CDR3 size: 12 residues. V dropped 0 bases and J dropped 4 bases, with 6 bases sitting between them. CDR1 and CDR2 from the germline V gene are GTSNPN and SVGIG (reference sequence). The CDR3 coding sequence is TGTGCCTGGAGTGTGCAGGGAGAGACCCAGTACTTC. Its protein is CAWSVQGETQYF.

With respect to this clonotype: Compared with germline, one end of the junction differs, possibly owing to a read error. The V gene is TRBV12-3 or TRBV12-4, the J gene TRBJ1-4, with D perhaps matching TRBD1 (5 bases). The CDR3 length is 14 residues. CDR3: CASSIGVEIEELFF. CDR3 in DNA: TGTGCCAGCAGCATAGGGGTGGAGATTGAAGAACTGTTTTTT.

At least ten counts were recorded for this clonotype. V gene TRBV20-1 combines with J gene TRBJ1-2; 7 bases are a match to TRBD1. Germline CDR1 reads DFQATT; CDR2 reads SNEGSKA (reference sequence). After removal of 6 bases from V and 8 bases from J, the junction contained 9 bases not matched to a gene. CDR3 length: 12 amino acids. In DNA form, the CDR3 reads TGCAGTGCCCCGGACAGGACGAGGGGCTACACCTTC. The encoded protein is CSAPDRTRGYTF.

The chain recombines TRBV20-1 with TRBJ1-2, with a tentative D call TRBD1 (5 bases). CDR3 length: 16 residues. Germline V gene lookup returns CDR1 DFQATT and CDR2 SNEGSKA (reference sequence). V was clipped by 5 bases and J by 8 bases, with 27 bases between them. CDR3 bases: TGCAGTGCTTCCTCCGGGACGGCGGCTCGAAAGGGGGGCTACACCTTC. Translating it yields CSASSGTAARKGGYTF.

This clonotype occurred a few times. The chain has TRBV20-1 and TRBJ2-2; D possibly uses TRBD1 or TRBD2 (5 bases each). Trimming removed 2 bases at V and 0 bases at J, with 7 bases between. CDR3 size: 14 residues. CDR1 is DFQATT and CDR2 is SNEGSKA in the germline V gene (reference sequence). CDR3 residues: CSARQGPNTGELFF. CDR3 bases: TGCAGTGCTAGACAGGGACCGAACACCGGGGAGCTGTTTTTT.

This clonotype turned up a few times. CDR3 DNA: TGTGCCAGCTCACCACGCGGAAGGGGAAAGGCTGGAGATACGCAGTATTTT. It codes for CASSPRGRGKAGDTQYF. The V and J genes are TRBV18 and TRBJ2-3; weak D call: TRBD1 (5 bases). The CDR3 consists of 17 residues. V was trimmed by 1 base and J by 5 bases, leaving 19 bases between them. From germline, CDR1 is KGHSH and CDR2 LQKENI.

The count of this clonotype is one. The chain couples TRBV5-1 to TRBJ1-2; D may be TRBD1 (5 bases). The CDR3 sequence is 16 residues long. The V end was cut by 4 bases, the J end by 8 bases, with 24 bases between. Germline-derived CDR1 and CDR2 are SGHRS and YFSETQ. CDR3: CASSEGAGSPLGGYTF. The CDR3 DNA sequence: TGCGCCAGCAGCGAAGGAGCAGGGTCCCCCCTTGGGGGCTACACCTTC.

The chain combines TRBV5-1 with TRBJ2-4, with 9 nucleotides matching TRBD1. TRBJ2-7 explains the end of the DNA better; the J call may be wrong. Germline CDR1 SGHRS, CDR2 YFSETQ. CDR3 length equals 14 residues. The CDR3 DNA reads TGCGCCAGCAGCAGCGGGACAGGGTTGACCGAGCAGTACTTC. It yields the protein CASSSGTGLTEQYF.

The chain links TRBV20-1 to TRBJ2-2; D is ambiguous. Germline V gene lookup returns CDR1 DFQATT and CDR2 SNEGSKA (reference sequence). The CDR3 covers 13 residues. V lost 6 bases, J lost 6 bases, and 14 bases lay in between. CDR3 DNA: TGCAGTGCCGCGGTGAGGTGGGCCGGGGAGCTGTTTTTT. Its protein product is CSAAVRWAGELFF.

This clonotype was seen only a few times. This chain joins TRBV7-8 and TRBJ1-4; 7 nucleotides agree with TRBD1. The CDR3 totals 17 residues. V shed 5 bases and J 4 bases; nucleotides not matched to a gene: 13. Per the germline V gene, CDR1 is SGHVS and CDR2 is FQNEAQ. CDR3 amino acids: CASSKTGSTRGNEKLFF. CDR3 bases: TGTGCCAGCAGCAAGACAGGGTCCACCCGGGGTAATGAAAAACTGTTTTTT.

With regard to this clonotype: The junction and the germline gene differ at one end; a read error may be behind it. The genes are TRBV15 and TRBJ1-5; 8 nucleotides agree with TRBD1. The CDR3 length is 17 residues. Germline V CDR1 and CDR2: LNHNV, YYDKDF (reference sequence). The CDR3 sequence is CVTSRDSGQGSNQPQHF. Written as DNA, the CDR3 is TGTGTCACCAGCAGAGACAGTGGACAGGGAAGCAATCAGCCCCAGCATTTT.

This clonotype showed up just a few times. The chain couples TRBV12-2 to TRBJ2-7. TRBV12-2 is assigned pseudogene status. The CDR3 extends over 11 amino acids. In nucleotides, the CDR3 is TGTGCAAGTCGCTCCGACCACGAGCAGTACTTC. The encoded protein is CASRSDHEQYF.

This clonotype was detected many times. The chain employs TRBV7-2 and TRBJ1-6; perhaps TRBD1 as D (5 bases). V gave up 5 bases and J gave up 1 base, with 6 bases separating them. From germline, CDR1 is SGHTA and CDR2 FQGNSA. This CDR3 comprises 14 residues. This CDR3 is CASSGGSYNSPLHF. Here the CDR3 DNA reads TGTGCCAGCAGCGGGGGGTCCTATAATTCACCCCTCCACTTT. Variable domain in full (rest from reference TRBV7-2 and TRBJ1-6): GAGVSQSPSNKVTEKGKDVELRCDPISGHTALYWYRQSLGQGLEFLIYFQGNSAPDKSGLPSDRFSAERTGGSVSTLTIQRTQQEDSAVYLCASSGGSYNSPLHFGNGTRLTVT.

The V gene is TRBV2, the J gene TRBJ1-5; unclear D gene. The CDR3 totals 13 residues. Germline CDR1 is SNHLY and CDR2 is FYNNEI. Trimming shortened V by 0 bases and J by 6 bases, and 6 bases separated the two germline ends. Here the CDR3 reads CASSEARVQPQHF. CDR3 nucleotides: TGTGCCAGCAGTGAAGCTAGGGTTCAGCCCCAGCATTTT.

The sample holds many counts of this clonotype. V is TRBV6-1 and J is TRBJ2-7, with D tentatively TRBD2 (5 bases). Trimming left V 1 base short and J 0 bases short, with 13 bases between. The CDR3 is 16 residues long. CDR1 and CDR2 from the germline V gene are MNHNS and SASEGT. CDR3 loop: CASSEVRGVSSYEQYF. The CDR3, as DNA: TGTGCCAGCAGTGAAGTACGGGGTGTGAGCTCCTACGAGCAGTACTTC.

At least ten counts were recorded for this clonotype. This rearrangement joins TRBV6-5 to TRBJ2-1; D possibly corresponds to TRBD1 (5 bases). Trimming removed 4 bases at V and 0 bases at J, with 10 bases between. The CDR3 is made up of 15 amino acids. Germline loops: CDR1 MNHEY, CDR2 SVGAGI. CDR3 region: CASSFSGLSYNEQFF. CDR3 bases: TGTGCCAGCAGTTTCTCAGGGCTCTCCTACAATGAGCAGTTCTTC.

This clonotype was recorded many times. CDR3 in DNA: TGTGCCAGCAGCCAAGGAGAAGGGCCGGGCGAGACCCAGTACTTC. Translated, it gives CASSQGEGPGETQYF. V gene TRBV4-2 combines with J gene TRBJ2-5; D unclear. This CDR3 is built from 15 residues. V lost 1 base, J lost 5 bases, and 14 bases lay in between. CDR1 LGHNA and CDR2 YNFKEQ come from the germline V gene.

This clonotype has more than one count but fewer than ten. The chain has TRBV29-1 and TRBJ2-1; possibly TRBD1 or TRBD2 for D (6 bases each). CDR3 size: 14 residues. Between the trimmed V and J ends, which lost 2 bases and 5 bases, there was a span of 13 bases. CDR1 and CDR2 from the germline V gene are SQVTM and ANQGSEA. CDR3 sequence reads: CSVEPGGRDNEQFF. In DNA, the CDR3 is TGCAGCGTTGAACCCGGGGGCAGGGACAATGAGCAGTTCTTC.

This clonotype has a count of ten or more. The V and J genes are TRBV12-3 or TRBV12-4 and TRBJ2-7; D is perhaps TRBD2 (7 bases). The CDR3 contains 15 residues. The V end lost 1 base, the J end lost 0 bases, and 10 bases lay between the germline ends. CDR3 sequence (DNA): TGTGCCAGCAGTTTAGGTCGGGGGGCCTCCTACGAGCAGTACTTC. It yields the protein CASSLGRGASYEQYF.

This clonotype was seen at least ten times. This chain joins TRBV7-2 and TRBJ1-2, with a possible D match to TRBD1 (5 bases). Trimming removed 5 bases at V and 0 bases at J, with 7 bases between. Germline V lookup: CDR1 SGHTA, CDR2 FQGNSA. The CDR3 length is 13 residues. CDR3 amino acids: CASSLQANYGYTF. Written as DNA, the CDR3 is TGTGCCAGCAGCCTACAGGCTAACTATGGCTACACCTTC. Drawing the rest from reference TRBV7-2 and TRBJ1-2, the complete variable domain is GAGVSQSPSNKVTEKGKDVELRCDPISGHTALYWYRQSLGQGLEFLIYFQGNSAPDKSGLPSDRFSAERTGGSVSTLTIQRTQQEDSAVYLCASSLQANYGYTFGSGTRLTVV.

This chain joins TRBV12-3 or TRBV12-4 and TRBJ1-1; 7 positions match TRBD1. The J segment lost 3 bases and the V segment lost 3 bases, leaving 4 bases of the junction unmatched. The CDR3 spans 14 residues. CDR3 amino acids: CASSLPGGYTEAFF. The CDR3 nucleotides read TGTGCCAGCAGTTTGCCAGGGGGTTACACTGAAGCTTTCTTT.

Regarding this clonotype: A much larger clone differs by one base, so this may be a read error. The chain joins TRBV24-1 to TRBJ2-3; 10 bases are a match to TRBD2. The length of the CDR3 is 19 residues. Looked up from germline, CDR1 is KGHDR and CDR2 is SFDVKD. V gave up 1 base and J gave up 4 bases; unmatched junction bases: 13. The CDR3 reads CATSDFGTSEGSSADTQYF. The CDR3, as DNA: TGTGCCACCAGTGATTTCGGGACTAGCGAAGGATCTAGCGCAGATACGCAGTATTTT.

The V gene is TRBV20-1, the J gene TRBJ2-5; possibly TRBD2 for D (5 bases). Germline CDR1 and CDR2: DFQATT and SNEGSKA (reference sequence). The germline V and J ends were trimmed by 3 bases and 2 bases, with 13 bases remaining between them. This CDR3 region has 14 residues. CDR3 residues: CSASGAASQETQYF. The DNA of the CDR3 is TGCAGTGCTAGCGGAGCGGCATCTCAAGAGACCCAGTACTTC.

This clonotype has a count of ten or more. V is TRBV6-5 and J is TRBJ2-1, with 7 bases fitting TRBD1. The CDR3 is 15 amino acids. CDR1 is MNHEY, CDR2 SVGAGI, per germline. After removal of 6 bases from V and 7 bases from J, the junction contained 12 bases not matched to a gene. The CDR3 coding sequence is TGTGCCAGCAGGATCGGACAGGCCTCGAGAAATGAGCAGTTCTTC. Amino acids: CASRIGQASRNEQFF.

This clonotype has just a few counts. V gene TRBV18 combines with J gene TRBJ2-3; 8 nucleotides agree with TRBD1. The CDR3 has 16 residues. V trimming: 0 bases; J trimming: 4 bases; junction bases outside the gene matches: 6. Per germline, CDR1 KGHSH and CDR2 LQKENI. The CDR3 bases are TGTGCCAGCTCACCACCCCAAGGACAGGGCCCAGATACGCAGTATTTT. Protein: CASSPPQGQGPDTQYF. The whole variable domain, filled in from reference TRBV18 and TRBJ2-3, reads NAGVMQNPRHLVRRRGQEARLRCSPMKGHSHVYWYRQLPEEGLKFMVYLQKENIIDESGMPKERFSAEFPKEGPSILRIQQVVRGDSAAYFCASSPPQGQGPDTQYFGPGTRLTVL.

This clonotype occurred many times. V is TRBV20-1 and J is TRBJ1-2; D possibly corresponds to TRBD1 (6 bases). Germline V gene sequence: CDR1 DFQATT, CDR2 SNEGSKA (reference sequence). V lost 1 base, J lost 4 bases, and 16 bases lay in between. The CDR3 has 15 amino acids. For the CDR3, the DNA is TGCAGTGCTAGAGGCCTGGACAGACGGACCTATGGCTACACCTTC. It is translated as CSARGLDRRTYGYTF.

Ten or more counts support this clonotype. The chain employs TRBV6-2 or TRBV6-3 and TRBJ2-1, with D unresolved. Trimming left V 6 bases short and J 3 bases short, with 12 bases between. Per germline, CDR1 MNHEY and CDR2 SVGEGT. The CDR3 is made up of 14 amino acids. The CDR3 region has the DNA TGTGCCAGCAGCCGGCGCCCTATCTACAATGAGCAGTTCTTC. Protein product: CASSRRPIYNEQFF.

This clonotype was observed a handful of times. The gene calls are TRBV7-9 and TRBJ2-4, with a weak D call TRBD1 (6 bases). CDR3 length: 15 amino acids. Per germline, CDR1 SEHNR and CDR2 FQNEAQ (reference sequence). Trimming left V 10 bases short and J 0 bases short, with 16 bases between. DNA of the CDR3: TGTGCCACCGAGGGGGTGTACGGAGCCAAAAACATTCAGTACTTC. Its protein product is CATEGVYGAKNIQYF.

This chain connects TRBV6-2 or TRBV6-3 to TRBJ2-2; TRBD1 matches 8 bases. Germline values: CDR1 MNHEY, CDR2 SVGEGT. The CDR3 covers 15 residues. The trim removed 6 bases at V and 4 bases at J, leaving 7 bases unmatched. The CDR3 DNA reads TGTGCCAGCAGAGTAAGACAGGGGAGCACCGGGGAGCTGTTTTTT. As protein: CASRVRQGSTGELFF.

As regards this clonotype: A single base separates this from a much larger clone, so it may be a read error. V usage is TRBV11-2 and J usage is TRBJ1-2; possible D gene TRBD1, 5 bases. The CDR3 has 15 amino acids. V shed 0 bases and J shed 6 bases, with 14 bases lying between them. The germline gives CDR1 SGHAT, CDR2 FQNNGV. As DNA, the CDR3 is TGTGCCAGCAGCTTAGATCGGACAACTTCCCATGGCTACACCTTC. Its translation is CASSLDRTTSHGYTF.

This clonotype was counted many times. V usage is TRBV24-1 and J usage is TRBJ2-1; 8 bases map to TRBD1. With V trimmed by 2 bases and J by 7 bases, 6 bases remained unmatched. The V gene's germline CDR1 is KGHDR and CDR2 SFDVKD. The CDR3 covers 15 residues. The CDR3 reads CATSDSPDRANEQFF. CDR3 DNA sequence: TGTGCCACCAGTGATTCCCCGGACAGGGCTAATGAGCAGTTCTTC.